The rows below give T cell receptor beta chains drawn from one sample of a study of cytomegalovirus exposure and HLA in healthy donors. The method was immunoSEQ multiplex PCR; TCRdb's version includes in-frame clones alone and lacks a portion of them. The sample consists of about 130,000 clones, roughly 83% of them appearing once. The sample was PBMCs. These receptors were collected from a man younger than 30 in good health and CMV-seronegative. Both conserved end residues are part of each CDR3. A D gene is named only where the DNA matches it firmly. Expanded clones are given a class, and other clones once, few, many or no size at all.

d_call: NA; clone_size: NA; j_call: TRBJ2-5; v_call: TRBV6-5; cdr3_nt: TGTGCCAGCAGTTACTTCGGGGAGACCCAGTACTTC; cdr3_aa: CASSYFGETQYF
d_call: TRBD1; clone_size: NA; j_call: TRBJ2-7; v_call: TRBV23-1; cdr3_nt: TGCGCCAGCAGCCAAGCTCTGGGACAGGGGAGCGACGAGCAGTACTTC; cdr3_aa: CASSQALGQGSDEQYF
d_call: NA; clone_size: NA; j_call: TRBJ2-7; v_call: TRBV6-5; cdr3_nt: TGTGCCAGCAGAGACAGAGCCTACGAGCAGTACTTC; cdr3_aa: CASRDRAYEQYF
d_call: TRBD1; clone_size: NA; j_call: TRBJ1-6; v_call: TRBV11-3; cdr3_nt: TGTGCCAGCAGCCGAGGGACAGCCGGGAGCTCACCCCTCCACTTT; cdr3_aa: CASSRGTAGSSPLHF
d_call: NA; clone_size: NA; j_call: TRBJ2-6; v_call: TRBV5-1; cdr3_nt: TGCGCCAGCAGCTTGGAGCGGACCTCTGGGGCCAACGTCCTGACTTTC; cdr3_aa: CASSLERTSGANVLTF
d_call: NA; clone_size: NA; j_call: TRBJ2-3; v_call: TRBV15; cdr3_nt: TGTGCCACCAGCAGCGGGAAGACAGATACGCAGTATTTT; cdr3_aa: CATSSGKTDTQYF
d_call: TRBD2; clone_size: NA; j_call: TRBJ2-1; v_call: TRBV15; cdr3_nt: TGTGCCACCAGCAGCGGGATGCGGGAGAAAAATGAGCAGTTCTTC; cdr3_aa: CATSSGMREKNEQFF
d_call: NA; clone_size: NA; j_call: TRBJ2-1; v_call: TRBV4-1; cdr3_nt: TGCGCCAGCAGCCAAGAAAACCCCTTGCTAGCCTCCTCTTACAATGAGCAGTTCTTC; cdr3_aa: CASSQENPLLASSYNEQFF
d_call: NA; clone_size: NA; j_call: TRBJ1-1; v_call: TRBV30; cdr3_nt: TGTGCCTGGAGGATCAGGGGCCCTGAAGCTTTCTTT; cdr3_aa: CAWRIRGPEAFF
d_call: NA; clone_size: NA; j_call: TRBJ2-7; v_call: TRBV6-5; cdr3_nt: TGTGCCAGCAGCGACAACCTAGGGGCCACCTACGAGCAGTACTTC; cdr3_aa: CASSDNLGATYEQYF
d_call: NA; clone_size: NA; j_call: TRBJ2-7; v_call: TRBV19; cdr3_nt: TGTGCCAGCCGCCGGGACACTTCCTACGAGCAGTACTTC; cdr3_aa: CASRRDTSYEQYF
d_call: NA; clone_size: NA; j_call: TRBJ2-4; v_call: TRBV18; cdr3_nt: TGTGCCAGCTCACCACCGACTAGTCCCTACGGGGGCATTCAGTACTTC; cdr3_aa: CASSPPTSPYGGIQYF
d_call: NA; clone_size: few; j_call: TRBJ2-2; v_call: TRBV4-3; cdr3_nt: TGCGCCAGCAGCCAGCAGAAGAACACCGGGGAGCTGTTTTTT; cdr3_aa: CASSQQKNTGELFF
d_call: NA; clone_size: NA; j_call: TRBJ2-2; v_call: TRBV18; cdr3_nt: TGTGCCAGCTCACCCCGGGACTTCGGGGAGCTGTTTTTT; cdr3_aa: CASSPRDFGELFF
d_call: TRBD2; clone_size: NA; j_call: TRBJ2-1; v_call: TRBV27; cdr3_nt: TGTGCCAGCAGTTCCCCCGGCGGGAGAGTGAATGAGCAGTTCTTC; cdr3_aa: CASSSPGGRVNEQFF
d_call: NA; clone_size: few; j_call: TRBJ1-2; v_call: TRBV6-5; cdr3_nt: TGTGCCAGCAGCCAGGGGTTCCACTTCTATGGCTACACCTTC; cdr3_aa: CASSQGFHFYGYTF
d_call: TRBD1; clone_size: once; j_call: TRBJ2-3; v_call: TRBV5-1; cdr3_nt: TGCGCCAGCAGCTCCAGGGGGCCGGGAGCTAGCACAGATACGCAGTATTTT; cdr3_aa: CASSSRGPGASTDTQYF